Listed below are T cell receptor beta chains from one sample, sequenced in a study of blood T cell repertoires in COVID-19. Sequencing was performed with immunoSEQ multiplex PCR; in TCRdb, only in-frame clones are kept and a portion is missing. The data contain around 60,000 clones, about four fifths of them singletons. The source material was peripheral blood. The receptors shown here come from a human donor in a cohort sampled during active COVID-19. Both conserved end residues are part of each CDR3. A D gene is named only where the DNA matches it firmly. A row's size may be missing; if present it is once, few, many or a size class.

TRBJ2-1 NA TRBV18 NA CASSPPGTPNEQFF TGTGCCAGCTCTCCTCCGGGTACACCAAATGAGCAGTTCTTC
TRBJ2-5 NA TRBV10-3 TRBD2 CAISGTSRETQYF TGTGCCATCAGTGGGACTAGCCGGGAGACCCAGTACTTC
TRBJ2-7 NA TRBV11-3 NA CASSYRVPTYEQYF TGTGCCAGCAGCTACCGGGTCCCGACCTACGAGCAGTACTTC
TRBJ2-5 many TRBV6-4 TRBD2 CASSEEAGGPETQYF TGTGCCAGCAGTGAAGAAGCGGGAGGGCCGGAGACCCAGTACTTC
TRBJ2-3 once TRBV2 TRBD1 CASSQDRASTDTQYF TGTGCCAGCAGCCAGGACAGGGCGTCCACAGATACGCAGTATTTT
TRBJ1-4 NA TRBV2 NA CASSERRTNEKLFF TGTGCCAGCAGTGAACGGAGAACTAATGAAAAACTGTTTTTT
TRBJ2-1 NA TRBV29-1 NA CSVDRNSYNEQFF TGCAGCGTTGACAGAAACTCCTACAATGAGCAGTTCTTC
TRBJ2-3 NA TRBV6-5 NA CATGVRGLPTDTQYF TGTGCCACCGGGGTTCGGGGACTTCCCACAGATACGCAGTATTTT
TRBJ2-5 NA TRBV18 TRBD2 CASSHRLAINQETQYF TGTGCCAGCTCACATAGACTAGCGATTAATCAAGAGACCCAGTACTTC
TRBJ2-5 NA TRBV5-1 NA CASSGDSGSQETQYF TGCGCCAGCAGCGGAGATAGCGGTTCTCAAGAGACCCAGTACTTC
TRBJ1-4 NA TRBV15 NA CATSRVGAGNEKLFF TGTGCCACCAGCAGAGTGGGGGCTGGGAATGAAAAACTGTTTTTT
TRBJ2-2 NA TRBV7-2 NA CASSPEAVNTGELFF TGTGCCAGCAGCCCAGAGGCAGTTAACACCGGGGAGCTGTTTTTT
TRBJ2-5 NA TRBV14 NA CASSHLTGSGETQYF TGTGCCAGCAGCCACCTAACAGGTTCTGGGGAGACCCAGTACTTC
TRBJ1-1 many TRBV7-9 NA CASSEGGTEAFF TGTGCCAGCAGCGAAGGGGGCACTGAAGCTTTCTTT
TRBJ2-5 NA TRBV4-3 TRBD2 CASSQDTRGGLETQYF TGCGCCAGCAGCCAAGATACGCGGGGGGGCTTAGAGACCCAGTACTTC
TRBJ2-5 NA TRBV5-5 NA CASSLEGSSGETQYF TGTGCCAGCAGCTTGGAGGGCAGTTCGGGGGAGACCCAGTACTTC
TRBJ2-7 once TRBV10-2 NA CASSESLVFSYEQYF TGCGCCAGCAGTGAGTCCCTAGTTTTCTCCTACGAGCAGTACTTC
TRBJ1-2 once TRBV5-6 NA CASSFWESGSGYTF TGTGCCAGCAGCTTCTGGGAAAGCGGTTCTGGCTACACCTTC
TRBJ1-6 NA TRBV12-3/TRBV12-4 NA CASSSEGQTLHF TGTGCCAGCAGTTCCGAGGGACAAACCCTCCACTTT
TRBJ1-1 NA TRBV6-5 NA CASGRGTEAFF TGTGCCAGTGGTCGGGGCACTGAAGCTTTCTTT
TRBJ1-2 NA TRBV9 NA CASSVPGDYGYTF TGTGCCAGCAGCGTTCCAGGGGACTATGGCTACACCTTC
TRBJ2-1 NA TRBV25-1 NA CASSKGAPYNEQFF TGTGCCAGCAGTAAAGGGGCCCCCTACAATGAGCAGTTCTTC
TRBJ1-1 NA TRBV7-6 TRBD1 CASSFGQGNTEAFF TGTGCCAGCAGCTTCGGACAGGGGAACACTGAAGCTTTCTTT
TRBJ2-3 NA TRBV1 NA CTSSLGLAGGPFNTDTQYF TGCACCAGCAGCCTTGGCTTAGCGGGGGGACCCTTTAACACAGATACGCAGTATTTT
TRBJ2-3 NA TRBV5-1 NA CASSLVPTSTDTQYF TGCGCCAGCAGCTTGGTGCCTACTAGCACAGATACGCAGTATTTT
TRBJ1-6 few TRBV19 TRBD1 CASRRRLGQGNSPLHF TGTGCCAGTAGGAGACGACTTGGACAGGGTAACTCACCCCTCCACTTT
TRBJ2-1 NA TRBV12-3/TRBV12-4 NA CASSLRANEQFF TGTGCCAGCAGTTTGCGGGCGAATGAGCAGTTCTTC
TRBJ1-6 NA TRBV28 TRBD1 CASSLDRVDSPLHF TGTGCCAGCAGTTTGGACAGGGTCGATTCACCCCTCCACTTT
TRBJ2-5 NA TRBV7-2 TRBD2 CASSPGGPKETQYF TGTGCCAGCAGCCCGGGGGGGCCTAAAGAGACCCAGTACTTC
TRBJ1-3 NA TRBV5-1 NA CASSRTVSGNTIYF TGCGCCAGCAGCAGAACGGTTTCTGGAAACACCATATATTTT
TRBJ1-2 many TRBV6-5 NA CASSRTGTGGYTF TGTGCCAGCAGCCGTACAGGGACGGGCGGCTACACCTTC
TRBJ1-2 NA TRBV28 NA CASSRTAPLLGYTF TGTGCCAGCTCCCGGACAGCCCCCCTTTTGGGCTACACCTTC
TRBJ1-2 NA TRBV2 TRBD1 CASSRGQGPNYGYTF TGTGCCAGCAGTAGGGGACAGGGCCCTAACTATGGCTACACCTTC
TRBJ1-1 NA TRBV6-5 NA CASVKAQGQGAEAFF TGTGCCAGCGTCAAAGCTCAGGGGCAAGGCGCTGAAGCTTTCTTT
TRBJ2-5 NA TRBV5-1 TRBD1 CASSLDPGGLAQYF TGCGCCAGCAGCTTGGACCCAGGGGGCTTGGCCCAGTACTTC
TRBJ2-5 NA TRBV10-3 TRBD2 CAISEGSGIQETQYF TGTGCCATCAGTGAGGGTAGCGGGATACAAGAGACCCAGTACTTC
TRBJ2-7 NA TRBV3-1/TRBV3-2 TRBD2 CASSPGLAGAREQYF TGTGCCAGCAGCCCGGGACTAGCGGGAGCTCGAGAGCAGTACTTC
TRBJ1-1 NA TRBV18 TRBD1 CASSTVGTVAEAFF TGTGCCAGCTCAACTGTAGGGACAGTAGCTGAAGCTTTCTTT
TRBJ1-1 NA TRBV25-1 NA CASRGATEAFF TGTGCCAGCAGGGGCGCCACTGAAGCTTTCTTT
TRBJ1-2 once TRBV2 TRBD1 CASSIPQGAYGYTF TGTGCCAGCAGTATTCCGCAGGGGGCCTATGGCTACACCTTC
TRBJ1-1 NA TRBV12-3/TRBV12-4 NA CASIQSNTEAFF TGTGCCAGCATCCAGTCTAACACTGAAGCTTTCTTT
TRBJ1-1 NA TRBV30 NA CAWSGGRGTEAFF TGTGCCTGGAGTGGGGGGAGGGGGACTGAAGCTTTCTTT
TRBJ2-6 NA TRBV19 NA CASSILAGANVLTF TGTGCCAGTAGTATCCTCGCTGGGGCCAACGTCCTGACTTTC
TRBJ1-4 NA TRBV2 NA CASSAQGILQKLFF TGTGCCAGCAGCGCTCAGGGAATTTTACAAAAACTGTTTTTT
TRBJ2-7 NA TRBV5-1 TRBD2 CASSLSGGSYEQYF TGCGCCAGCAGCTTGTCGGGGGGTTCCTACGAGCAGTACTTC